In this sample, the clone carrying this TCR beta chain turned up a few times. TCRdb keeps only in-frame clones here, not all; method: immunoSEQ multiplex PCR. The sample holds some 83,000 clones, roughly 82% seen once. This entry belongs to a study of blood T cell repertoires in COVID-19. At the level of the study: In each case, the material was cDNA or gDNA derived from T cells, B-cell-depleted T cells, or PBMCs.

This CDR3 is 13 amino acids long. Germline lookup yields CDR1 LNHDA and CDR2 SQIVND (reference sequence). The ends were cut back, 4 bases at V and 2 bases at J, with 8 bases in the middle. The sequencing sample was made of peripheral blood. This rearrangement joins TRBV19 to TRBJ1-2; D call uncertain. This clonotype was sampled from a man aged 50-60 years with acute or convalescent COVID-19. The CDR3 here is CASSKTVNYGYTF. The CDR3 nucleotides are TGTGCCAGTAGTAAGACTGTCAACTATGGCTACACCTTC.